The 11 T cell receptor beta chains below come from one sample, sequenced in a study of T cells in Graves' hyperthyroidism and ophthalmopathy. Authors of the study amplified TCR beta CDR3 regions from RNA transcripts. The HTBI primer set was used in a first-round RT-PCR of the TCR CDR3. Each CDR3 protein gets one entry after TCRdb re-called the multiplex PCR reads with MiXCR. The sample lists hundreds of thousands of distinct CDR3 sequences, approximately 13% seen once, with 9% to 9.5% in the top ten. Sample: blood. Every receptor here comes from a young woman with Graves' hyperthyroidism.

Only a few counts were recorded for this clonotype. A read error may account for a junction end that differs from germline. The genes are TRBV28 and TRBJ1-2; TRBD1 aligns across 10 bases. Germline V lookup: CDR1 MDHEN, CDR2 SYDVKM. The CDR3 consists of 15 residues. CDR3 coding DNA: TGTACCAGCAATACTGACGGGACAGGGGACGATGGCTACACCTTC. Protein: CTSNTDGTGDDGYTF.

This clonotype was observed at least ten times. The V call is TRBV6-5, the J call TRBJ1-4; 7 bases line up with TRBD1. This CDR3 comprises 17 residues. Germline-derived CDR1 and CDR2 are MNHEY and SVGAGI. With 0 bases clipped from V and 10 bases from J, the junction kept 14 bases outside the gene matches. The CDR3 bases are TGTGCCAGCAGTTACTCGACCCCCGGACAGGTTCGAGGAAAACTGTTTTTT. Translated: CASSYSTPGQVRGKLFF.

Many counts were recorded for this clonotype. The chain has TRBV6-2 or TRBV6-3 and TRBJ1-1, with 8 nucleotides matching TRBD1. V lost 0 bases and J lost 3; bases outside the gene matches: 6. Germline CDR1 is MNHEY and CDR2 is SVGEGT. There are 16 residues in the CDR3. The CDR3 loop is CASSYSIWTGHTEAFF. Here the CDR3 DNA reads TGTGCCAGCAGTTACTCTATTTGGACAGGGCACACTGAAGCTTTCTTT.

In regard to this clonotype: The junction shows a germline mismatch at one end, possibly a read error. The CDR3 here is CASSLEGRYKQYF. The CDR3 DNA reads as TGTGCCAGCAGCTTAGAAGGACGCTACAAGCAGTACTTC. The chain is built from TRBV11-2 and TRBJ2-7, with unresolved D. Germline loops: CDR1 SGHAT, CDR2 FQNNGV. The CDR3 sequence is 13 residues long. The variable domain in full, completed from reference TRBV11-2 and TRBJ2-7, reads EAGVAQSPRYKIIEKRQSVAFWCNPISGHATLYWYQQILGQGPKLLIQFQNNGVVDDSQLPKDRFSAERLKGVDSTLKIQPAKLEDSAVYLCASSLEGRYKQYFGPGTRLTVT.

This clonotype has more than one count but fewer than ten. This may arise from a read error, as a much more abundant clone is one base away. The final CDR3 position lacks the conserved phenylalanine or tryptophan, pointing to a likely read error. The V and J genes are TRBV12-3 or TRBV12-4 and TRBJ2-5, with TRBD1 matching 7 bases. This CDR3 has 14 residues. J was trimmed by 2 bases and V by 6 bases; bases with no gene match: 6. For the CDR3, the DNA is TGTGCCAGCAGCGGGACAGAGGAGCAAGAGACCCAGTACCTC. Translating gives CASSGTEEQETQYL.

The V call is TRBV7-3, the J call TRBJ2-7; the match to TRBD2 covers 7 bases. The CDR3 loop spans 14 amino acids. Per the germline V gene, CDR1 is SGHTA and CDR2 is FQGTGA. The J segment lost 3 bases and the V segment lost 3 bases, leaving 5 bases of the junction unmatched. The CDR3 DNA reads TGTGCCAGCAGCTTTGACTCGGGGGGCTACGAGCAGTACTTC. Its translation: CASSFDSGGYEQYF.

This clonotype appeared many times. The rearrangement uses TRBV5-1 and TRBJ2-2, with 11 bases matching TRBD1. Germline V gene data show CDR1 as SGHRS and CDR2 as YFSETQ. The CDR3 covers 15 residues. Trimming at V came to 4 bases and at J to 3 bases, leaving 2 bases not matched to a gene. The CDR3 DNA reads as TGCGCCAGCAGCCGGACAGGGGGCGACACCGGGGAGCTGTTTTTT. Residues: CASSRTGGDTGELFF.

At least ten counts were recorded for this clonotype. The rearrangement links TRBV28 to TRBJ2-7; possible D gene TRBD1, 6 bases. Germline values: CDR1 MDHEN, CDR2 SYDVKM. Between the trimmed V and J ends, which lost 2 bases and 6 bases, there was a span of 11 bases. The CDR3 covers 13 residues. This CDR3 reads CASSLDRLAEQYF. DNA for the CDR3: TGTGCCAGCAGTTTAGACAGGCTAGCCGAGCAGTACTTC.

This chain links TRBV7-9 with TRBJ1-6; TRBD1 is a possible D gene (6 bases). The CDR3 runs to 16 residues. The V gene's germline CDR1 is SEHNR and CDR2 FQNEAQ (reference sequence). V was clipped by 4 bases and J by 6 bases, with 16 bases between them. CDR3 nucleotides: TGTGCCAGCAGCTCGGAACAGGGAGTGCTTAATTCACCCCTCCACTTT. Translation gives CASSSEQGVLNSPLHF.

This clonotype showed up just a few times. The chain joins TRBV27 to TRBJ2-4, with 8 bases fitting TRBD1. The CDR3 is made up of 16 amino acids. Trimming took 3 bases from V and 7 from J; bases not matched to a gene: 11. Germline CDR1 is MNHEY and CDR2 is SMNVEV (reference sequence). In DNA form, the CDR3 reads TGTGCCAGCAGTTTCTCGCCCCGGACAGGGAATAACATTCAGTACTTC. This gives the protein CASSFSPRTGNNIQYF.

This clonotype has a count of ten or more. The rearrangement links TRBV9 to TRBJ1-1; D is possibly TRBD1 (5 bases). The germline gives CDR1 SGDLS, CDR2 YYNGEE. This CDR3 is 15 amino acids long. V lost 0 bases to trimming and J lost 3 bases, with 12 bases between them. The DNA for the CDR3 is TGTGCCAGCAGCGTAGATGGGGGGAGGTACACTGAAGCTTTCTTT. Protein: CASSVDGGRYTEAFF.